This is a list of T cell receptor beta chains from one sample in a study of blood T cell repertoires in COVID-19. Using immunoSEQ multiplex PCR, the repertoire was profiled, and TCRdb retains in-frame clones only, with some absent. Altogether roughly 160,000 clones are present, more than 75% being singletons, with the ten largest covering about 4.9%. Material: peripheral blood. The source is a man aged 18 to 29 with COVID-19, enrolled during active disease. CDR3s include the opening cysteine and the closing phenylalanine or tryptophan.

v_call	j_call	cdr3_aa
TRBV3-1/TRBV3-2	TRBJ1-5	CASGQYSNQPQHF
TRBV7-8	TRBJ2-2	CASSLTAGTGPGELFF
TRBV28	TRBJ2-5	CASSPWDFKGGTQYF
TRBV19	TRBJ2-1	CASSFSGGAYNEQFF
TRBV24-1	TRBJ2-7	CATPVPMAYEQYF
TRBV9	TRBJ1-5	CASSVGENQPQHF
TRBV7-9	TRBJ2-7	CASSTAPGILDYEQYF
TRBV18	TRBJ1-3	CASSQAISGNTIYF
TRBV7-2	TRBJ1-6	CASSVKTGTGDSPLHF
TRBV10-1	TRBJ1-1	CASRPRLDTEAFF
TRBV5-1	TRBJ2-7	CASSPLTPQTSGPRYEQYF
TRBV29-1	TRBJ2-1	CSVEGEAGTGGYEQFF
TRBV2	TRBJ1-1	CASSDGTGVRTEAFF
TRBV24-1	TRBJ2-5	CATSWQGQETQYF
TRBV7-8	TRBJ1-1	CASSLGGQVGAFF
TRBV6-2/TRBV6-3	TRBJ2-6	CASSYPGGQLSFLGANVLTF
TRBV18	TRBJ1-5	CASSPRGETGLTNQPQHF
TRBV18	TRBJ2-3	CASSARSGRFTDTQYF
TRBV4-3	TRBJ1-2	CASSQYRQGIYGYTF
TRBV4-1	TRBJ2-1	CASSGQGIHNEQFF
TRBV24-1	TRBJ2-1	CATSDLWGQEQFF
TRBV28	TRBJ2-5	CASSMSGRQETQYF
TRBV19	TRBJ2-1	CASSMGGYNEQFF
TRBV19	TRBJ2-4	CASSGLAGAKNIQYF
TRBV7-2	TRBJ2-7	CASSYTVHPYEQYF
TRBV10-3	TRBJ2-5	CAISESGSGESETQYF
TRBV2	TRBJ2-7	CASRNAPAGVYEQYF
TRBV7-2	TRBJ1-2	CASRSHRGGYTF
TRBV18	TRBJ2-7	CASSPSGDRAGHEQYF
TRBV9	TRBJ2-7	CASSPSAGLSYEQYF
TRBV18	TRBJ1-3	CASSPPGQGYSGNTIYF
TRBV28	TRBJ1-2	CASSLLRESYGYTF
TRBV3-1/TRBV3-2	TRBJ2-3	CASSQDTSGTDTQYF